A single sample is the source of the 32 T cell receptor beta chains below, sequenced in a study of T-cell reconstitution after alpha-beta-depleted transplantation in children (dated by TCRdb to the mid-2010s). The treatment or condition label on this specimen signifies: allogeneic hematopoietic cell transplantation with graft depleted of TCRalphabeta T cells and CD19 B cells. Receptor amplification or capture employed PCR. The sample was run on an Illumina HiSeq 2500. TCR library preparation used molecular barcoding, with unique molecular identifiers applied to normalize quantification of the TCRbeta repertoire. Using fastp at Q25 and MiXCR, TCRdb reprocessed the public reads and kept productive beta chains. Rows are combined by CDR3 protein, so each entry shows the most common genes and DNA. The sample table records about 200,000 distinct CDR3 sequences; approximately 19% of these occur just once. The leading ten clones occupy around 45% of the sample.

The material was PBMCs, mostly from graft donor cells, obtained 360 days after TCRalphabeta/CD19-depleted stem cell transplant. These receptors all come from a male patient aged 2-15 years who had a stem cell transplant for acute lymphoblastic leukemia, so the T cells may come from the graft donor.

This clonotype turned up a few times. The chain carries TRBV6-5 and TRBJ2-3; 9 bases agree with TRBD1. The V gene's germline CDR1 is MNHEY and CDR2 SVGAGI. V lost 4 bases, J lost 4 bases, and 6 bases stayed unmatched. This CDR3 contains 15 residues. This chain's CDR3 is CASSSTGGGPDTQYF. Here the CDR3 DNA reads TGTGCCAGCAGTTCGACAGGGGGAGGCCCAGATACGCAGTATTTT.

The rearrangement links TRBV5-6 to TRBJ2-1, with D perhaps TRBD1 (6 bases). CDR1 is SGHDT and CDR2 is YYEEEE in the germline V gene. Trimming took off 0 bases at V and 6 bases at J, with 7 bases between the two ends. The CDR3 has 13 amino acids. The CDR3 DNA reads TGTGCCAGCAGCTTGGACAGGGCCAATGAGCAGTTCTTC. As protein: CASSLDRANEQFF.

This clonotype was counted between two and nine times. CDR3 nucleotide sequence: TGTGCCAGCAGTTTAATGGACAGGTCCAGTGAGCAGTACTTC. The encoded protein is CASSLMDRSSEQYF. The chain combines TRBV12-3 or TRBV12-4 with TRBJ2-7; TRBD1 aligns across 7 bases. CDR3 length: 14 residues. With 2 bases clipped from V and 7 bases from J, the junction kept 8 bases outside the gene matches.

This clonotype has a handful of counts. The chain combines TRBV10-2 with TRBJ2-5; TRBD1 agrees at 8 bases. CDR1 WSHSY and CDR2 SAAADI come from the germline V gene. CDR3 size: 14 residues. The V segment lost 2 bases and the J segment 7 bases; nucleotides outside the gene matches: 6. The CDR3 nucleotides are TGCGCCAGCAGTGAGAGGACAGGGCTTACGACCCAGTACTTC. Translating it yields CASSERTGLTTQYF.

This clonotype was seen a handful of times. This chain joins TRBV29-1 and TRBJ2-7, with D perhaps TRBD1 or TRBD2 (5 bases each). V was pared by 3 bases and J by 5 bases, with 14 bases between. Germline V gene data show CDR1 as SQVTM and CDR2 as ANQGSEA. This CDR3 has 13 residues. DNA for the CDR3: TGCAGCGTTGATATCGGGGCTCGGGACGAGCAGTACTTC. It yields the protein CSVDIGARDEQYF.

This clonotype was recorded at least ten times. J is TRBJ2-2 and V is TRBV28; TRBD1 aligns across 9 bases. The V and J ends lost 3 bases and 3 bases, in that order; junction bases with no gene match: 2. This CDR3 spans 15 amino acids. CDR1 is MDHEN, CDR2 SYDVKM, per germline. CDR3 nucleotide sequence: TGTGCCAGCAGTTTGAGACAGGGGGACACCGGGGAGCTGTTTTTT. This encodes CASSLRQGDTGELFF.

This clonotype was detected ten times or more. This chain uses TRBV28 with TRBJ1-2; 10 bases map to TRBD1. Germline V gives CDR1 MDHEN, CDR2 SYDVKM. The ends lost 8 bases at V and 6 bases at J; junction bases unmatched: 12. The CDR3 is 15 amino acids. CDR3: CASYNHLGTGDGYTF. The CDR3 DNA reads as TGTGCCAGCTACAACCACCTAGGGACAGGGGATGGCTACACCTTC.

The chain uses TRBV5-1 and TRBJ1-1; possible D gene TRBD1, 6 bases. The germline CDR1 and CDR2 sequences are SGHRS and YFSETQ. Between the trimmed V and J ends, which lost 2 bases and 6 bases, there was a span of 11 bases. The CDR3 extends over 13 amino acids. The DNA for the CDR3 is TGCGCCAGCAGCTTTCAGGGGATCCCTGAAGCTTTCTTT. It specifies CASSFQGIPEAFF.

This rearrangement joins TRBV28 to TRBJ1-1, with a weak D call TRBD1 (5 bases). CDR1 MDHEN and CDR2 SYDVKM come from the germline V gene. This CDR3 spans 15 amino acids. Trimming stripped 1 base from V and 8 bases from J, with 17 bases between. The CDR3 loop reads CASSLYRVGVREAFF. The CDR3 nucleotides read TGTGCCAGCAGTTTATATAGGGTAGGGGTAAGAGAAGCTTTCTTT.

This clonotype was counted only a few times. As DNA, the CDR3 is TGTGCCAGCAGTCCCCCATTACAGGGGATGGCCGGCATTCAGTACTTC. Translation: CASSPPLQGMAGIQYF. The chain couples TRBV12-3 or TRBV12-4 to TRBJ2-4; 7 positions agree with TRBD1. The CDR3 has 16 amino acids. The V and J ends lost 5 bases and 9 bases, in that order; junction bases with no gene match: 16.

Worth noting for this clonotype: The CDR3 carries no conserved terminal phenylalanine or tryptophan, so it likely arises from a read error. No DNA is shown, since the ends of the CDR3 on it are uncertain; the CDR3 is the one TCRdb lists. The rearrangement links TRBV10-3 to TRBJ2-7. Germline V gene lookup returns CDR1 ENHRY and CDR2 SYGVKD. The CDR3 is 8 residues long, counting both termini. The CDR3 reads CAIRSIRG.

This clonotype was recorded a few times. This rearrangement joins TRBV15 to TRBJ2-4; the match to TRBD1 covers 7 bases. The CDR3 has 16 residues. Germline CDR1 and CDR2: LNHNV and YYDKDF (reference sequence). The junction had 2 bases not matched to a gene; V was cut back by 0 bases and J by 0 bases. DNA of the CDR3: TGTGCCACCAGCAGAGAACAGGGGCTAGCCAAAAACATTCAGTACTTC. This encodes CATSREQGLAKNIQYF.

This clonotype showed up many times. The chain couples TRBV5-1 to TRBJ1-4; D not certain. Germline CDR1 and CDR2: SGHRS and YFSETQ. Trimming left V 1 base short and J 7 bases short, with 11 bases between. The CDR3 spans 14 residues. The DNA for the CDR3 is TGCGCCAGCAGCTTGACGTCGGCTTCTGAAAAACTGTTTTTT. It encodes CASSLTSASEKLFF.

This clonotype was counted between two and nine times. The genes are TRBV10-3 and TRBJ2-5; 7 bases fit TRBD1. The J segment lost 3 bases and the V segment lost 9 bases, leaving 7 bases of the junction unmatched. The CDR3 runs to 13 residues. Per germline, CDR1 ENHRY and CDR2 SYGVKD. The CDR3 region is CAIAGGEEETQYF. DNA for the CDR3: TGTGCCATTGCAGGGGGAGAGGAAGAGACCCAGTACTTC.

The chain employs TRBV7-9 and TRBJ1-4; D is undetermined. Germline loops: CDR1 SEHNR, CDR2 FQNEAQ (reference sequence). The V end was cut by 3 bases, the J end by 0 bases, with 8 bases between. The CDR3 consists of 15 residues. The CDR3 DNA follows: TGTGCCAGCAGCTTCCTAGATGCAACTAATGAAAAACTGTTTTTT. Residues: CASSFLDATNEKLFF.

The chain is built from TRBV6-5 and TRBJ1-1; D is ambiguous. V gave up 5 bases and J gave up 0 bases, with 7 bases separating them. This CDR3 spans 13 amino acids. The germline V gene has CDR1 MNHEY and CDR2 SVGAGI. The DNA of the CDR3 is TGTGCCAGCAGTGTACTGTTGAACACTGAAGCTTTCTTT. It is translated as CASSVLLNTEAFF.

This clonotype was observed a handful of times. The chain links TRBV10-3 to TRBJ1-2, with D maybe TRBD1 (5 bases). Germline CDR1 is ENHRY and CDR2 is SYGVKD. The length of the CDR3 is 11 residues. V dropped 7 bases and J dropped 6 bases, with 9 bases sitting between them. CDR3 nucleotides: TGTGCCATCACTAGGGGCGATGGCTACACCTTC. Protein product: CAITRGDGYTF.

This clonotype was recorded a few times. The chain is built from TRBV12-3 or TRBV12-4 and TRBJ1-5; D is undetermined. This CDR3 is 12 amino acids long. Between the trimmed V and J ends, which lost 6 bases and 5 bases, there was a span of 8 bases. The CDR3 bases are TGTGCCAGCAGGCGCGGGGATCAGCCCCAGCATTTT. This encodes CASRRGDQPQHF.

This clonotype was counted many times. The rearrangement joins TRBV14 to TRBJ2-1; D might be TRBD1 (6 bases). Germline CDR1 is SGHDN and CDR2 is FVKESK. Trimming cost V 4 bases and J 0 bases, with 19 bases left between them. The CDR3 runs to 18 residues. The CDR3: CASSPTIRGTSSYNEQFF. CDR3 coding DNA: TGTGCCAGCAGCCCAACCATCAGGGGCACCAGCTCCTACAATGAGCAGTTCTTC.

This clonotype was seen only a few times. The chain links TRBV30 to TRBJ2-7, with TRBD2 identical over 13 bases. The CDR3 spans 16 residues. Germline trimming cut 1 base from V and 6 bases from J; bases unmatched to any gene: 9. CDR1 is GTSNPN and CDR2 is SVGIG in the germline V gene (reference sequence). CDR3 in DNA: TGTGCCTGGAGTGGTTCGGGACTAGCGGGAATTGGCGAGCAGTACTTC. It translates to CAWSGSGLAGIGEQYF.

This clonotype was detected ten times or more. The chain couples TRBV7-2 to TRBJ1-5; D not resolved. The V gene's germline CDR1 is SGHTA and CDR2 FQGNSA. CDR3 size: 14 residues. V was shortened by 2 bases and J by 3 bases, with 8 bases between the two germline ends. The CDR3 nucleotides are TGTGCCAGCAGCTTATGGGCGGACAATCAGCCCCAGCATTTT. It is translated as CASSLWADNQPQHF.

There are a few counts of this clonotype. The chain couples TRBV4-3 to TRBJ1-3, with D possibly matching TRBD1 (6 bases). The CDR3 loop spans 16 amino acids. V lost 2 bases and J 1 base, leaving 12 bases between the germline ends. Germline assignment: CDR1 LGHNA and CDR2 YSLEER. CDR3 amino acids: CASSQTNRESGNTIYF. The CDR3 region has the DNA TGCGCCAGCAGCCAAACTAACAGGGAATCTGGAAACACCATATATTTT.

There are a few counts of this clonotype. V and J are TRBV25-1 and TRBJ2-5, with D unresolved. From germline, CDR1 is MGHDK and CDR2 SYGVNS. The CDR3 is 16 amino acids. V dropped 2 bases and J dropped 0 bases, with 13 bases sitting between them. CDR3 nucleotides: TGTGCCAGCAGTGAAGGATTCGCAGTCCACCAAGAGACCCAGTACTTC. Translation: CASSEGFAVHQETQYF.

The DNA for the CDR3 is TGTGCCAGCAGCCCGACAGGTCGGGACGAGCAGTACTTC. Amino acids: CASSPTGRDEQYF. The chain uses TRBV3-1 and TRBJ2-7; D possibly corresponds to TRBD1 (6 bases). Trimming removed 4 bases at V and 5 bases at J, with 12 bases between. CDR1 and CDR2 from the germline V gene are LGHDT and YNNKEL (reference sequence). The CDR3 covers 13 residues.

A few counts support this clonotype. The gene calls are TRBV15 and TRBJ2-1; perhaps TRBD1 as D (5 bases). Germline assignment: CDR1 LNHNV and CDR2 YYDKDF (reference sequence). V was trimmed by 1 base and J by 10 bases, leaving 23 bases between them. The CDR3 sequence is 17 residues long. The CDR3 region is CATSRVRYGGRAEEQFF. DNA of the CDR3: TGTGCCACCAGCAGAGTCAGGTATGGTGGCAGGGCGGAAGAGCAGTTCTTC. Together with reference TRBV15 and TRBJ2-1, the CDR3 gives the full variable domain: DAMVIQNPRYQVTQFGKPVTLSCSQTLNHNVMYWYQQKSSQAPKLLFHYYDKDFNNEADTPDNFQSRRPNTSFCFLDIRSPGLGDTAMYLCATSRVRYGGRAEEQFFGPGTRLTVL.

The rearrangement links TRBV30 to TRBJ2-1; 9 positions agree with TRBD1. The CDR3 contains 12 residues. Per germline, CDR1 GTSNPN and CDR2 SVGIG (reference sequence). The V gene end was trimmed by 7 bases and the J gene end by 6 bases; junction bases not matched to a gene: 4. The CDR3, as DNA: TGTGCCTCTCGGACAGGGGCCAATGAGCAGTTCTTC. The encoded protein is CASRTGANEQFF.

Only a few counts were recorded for this clonotype. The rearrangement uses TRBV10-3 and TRBJ1-1; D is unclear. Germline V gene sequence: CDR1 ENHRY, CDR2 SYGVKD. Deletions cut 4 bases from V and 0 bases from J, with 9 bases between. This CDR3 spans 14 amino acids. CDR3 region: CAISVGQVNTEAFF. CDR3 coding DNA: TGTGCCATCAGTGTAGGGCAGGTGAACACTGAAGCTTTCTTT.

The rearrangement joins TRBV18 to TRBJ2-1; 10 bases agree with TRBD2. Germline lookup yields CDR1 KGHSH and CDR2 LQKENI. V lost 5 bases and J lost 6; bases outside the gene matches: 7. The length of the CDR3 is 15 residues. CDR3: CASSLSGGAGNEQFF. The CDR3 DNA reads TGTGCCAGCTCATTGAGCGGGGGGGCCGGCAATGAGCAGTTCTTC.

This clonotype was counted between two and nine times. V and J are TRBV5-1 and TRBJ2-1; 12 positions match TRBD2. The CDR3 consists of 16 residues. The V segment lost 4 bases and the J segment 6 bases; nucleotides outside the gene matches: 8. Germline values: CDR1 SGHRS, CDR2 YFSETQ. This CDR3 is CASSQSTSGGPNEQFF. The CDR3 DNA sequence: TGCGCCAGCAGCCAATCGACTAGCGGGGGCCCCAATGAGCAGTTCTTC.

CDR3 DNA sequence: TGTGCCAGCAGTGAATGGGGAAATCAGCCCCAGCATTTT. Translation: CASSEWGNQPQHF. The chain joins TRBV6-1 to TRBJ1-5, with no clear D. The CDR3 runs 13 residues. Germline V lookup: CDR1 MNHNS, CDR2 SASEGT. V was trimmed by 2 bases and J by 4 bases, leaving 6 bases between them.

The chain links TRBV5-1 to TRBJ2-3; a weak D match, TRBD2 (5 bases). CDR1 and CDR2 (germline): SGHRS, YFSETQ. The CDR3 runs to 16 residues. V shed 2 bases and J shed 5 bases, with 18 bases lying between them. The CDR3 coding sequence is TGCGCCAGCAGCTTTCCACCCGGGGAAGGCGGAGATACGCAGTATTTT. Its translation is CASSFPPGEGGDTQYF. Supplemented by reference TRBV5-1 and TRBJ2-3, the full variable domain reads KAGVTQTPRYLIKTRGQQVTLSCSPISGHRSVSWYQQTPGQGLQFLFEYFSETQRNKGNFPGRFSGRQFSNSRSEMNVSTLELGDSALYLCASSFPPGEGGDTQYFGPGTRLTVL.

The chain carries TRBV7-9 and TRBJ1-3; D not certain. V was trimmed by 5 bases and J by 0 bases, leaving 11 bases between them. CDR1 and CDR2 (germline): SEHNR, FQNEAQ (reference sequence). This CDR3 contains 15 residues. CDR3 coding DNA: TGTGCCAGCAGCATCACGGGATCCTCTGGAAACACCATATATTTT. This sequence encodes CASSITGSSGNTIYF.